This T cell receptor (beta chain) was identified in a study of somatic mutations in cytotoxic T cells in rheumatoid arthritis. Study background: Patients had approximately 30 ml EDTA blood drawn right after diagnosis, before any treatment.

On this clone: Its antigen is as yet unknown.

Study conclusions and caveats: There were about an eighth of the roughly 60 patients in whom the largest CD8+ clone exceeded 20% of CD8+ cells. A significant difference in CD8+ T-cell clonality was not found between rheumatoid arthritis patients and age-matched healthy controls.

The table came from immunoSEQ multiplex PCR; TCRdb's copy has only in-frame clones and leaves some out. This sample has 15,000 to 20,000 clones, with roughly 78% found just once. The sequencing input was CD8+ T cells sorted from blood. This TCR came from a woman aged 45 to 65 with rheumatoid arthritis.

The CDR3 nucleotides are TGTGCCAGCCACAGTTTTTCCCATAACAGGTTTAGCAATCAGCCCCAGCATTTT. Residues: CASHSFSHNRFSNQPQHF. The chain is built from TRBV28 and TRBJ1-5, with a weak D call TRBD1 (5 bases). The CDR3 contains 18 residues. The germline CDR1 and CDR2 sequences are MDHEN and SYDVKM. V lost 8 bases, J lost 0 bases, and 23 bases lay in between.